The TCR beta chain under discussion was sequenced for a study of control samples from healthy donors and cancer patients. The CDR3 covers 16 residues. Germline V CDR1 and CDR2: SGHTA, FQGTGA. V was cut by 4 bases and J by 7 bases, with 17 bases left in between. Libraries were prepared by immunoSEQ multiplex PCR; TCRdb keeps only in-frame clonotypes and omits some of them. The data contain some 150,000 clones, around 92% of them seen just once; the ten biggest clones take up about 3.2%. This clone came up a few times. The chain combines TRBV7-3 with TRBJ1-6; D perhaps matches TRBD1 (5 bases). This TCR derives from a young man in good health. The sequencing input was blood. CDR3 coding DNA: TGTGCCAGCAGCTCTCGTTTGCGCGGGGGGAATTCACCCCTCCACTTT. Encoded protein: CASSSRLRGGNSPLHF.